Listed here are 26 T cell receptor beta chains from one sample, sequenced in a study of early T cells in non-severe SARS-CoV-2 infection. TCRdb processed the 5' RACE reads anew with MiXCR; each CDR3 protein has one entry. The profile shows about 58,000 distinct CDR3 sequences, roughly 12% of them singletons. The source material was whole blood. The receptors here all came from an adult who was a healthcare worker with PCR-confirmed SARS-CoV-2 infection or an uninfected control (not recorded which).

As for this clonotype: Being one base from a much bigger clone, this may be a read error. J is TRBJ1-2 and V is TRBV6-5, with D hard to call. The CDR3 runs 14 residues. Germline V gene data show CDR1 as MNHEY and CDR2 as SVGAGI. V was shortened by 7 bases and J by 1 base, with 13 bases between the two germline ends. This CDR3 reads CASNSAGYNYGYTF. The CDR3 DNA reads as TGTGCCAGCAATTCTGCCGGGTATAACTATGGCTACACCTTC.

The V and J genes are TRBV29-1 and TRBJ2-3, with 12 bases matching TRBD2. J lost 3 bases, V lost 4 bases, and 8 bases had no gene match. The CDR3 covers 16 residues. Germline V gene data show CDR1 as SQVTM and CDR2 as ANQGSEA. Written as DNA, the CDR3 is TGCAGCGTTGGGACTAGCGGGGCAGAGGGTACAGATACGCAGTATTTT. Protein: CSVGTSGAEGTDTQYF.

This chain connects TRBV11-2 to TRBJ2-4, with TRBD1 matching over 7 bases. Germline lookup yields CDR1 SGHAT and CDR2 FQNNGV. Germline trimming cut 3 bases from V and 0 bases from J; bases unmatched to any gene: 8. The CDR3 consists of 17 residues. CDR3: CASSLSVRGPAKNIQYF. Written as DNA, the CDR3 is TGTGCCAGCAGCTTGTCGGTTAGGGGGCCAGCCAAAAACATTCAGTACTTC.

This clonotype was seen at least ten times. The rearrangement joins TRBV24-1 to TRBJ2-3; maybe TRBD1 (7 bases). CDR1 is KGHDR, CDR2 SFDVKD, per germline. Trimming took off 3 bases at V and 1 base at J, with 16 bases between the two ends. The CDR3 contains 17 residues. This CDR3 is CATSDTPSGGRTDTQYF. CDR3 DNA sequence: TGTGCCACCAGTGATACTCCCTCAGGGGGGCGCACAGATACGCAGTATTTT.

The sample holds many counts of this clonotype. The gene calls are TRBV2 and TRBJ1-5, with 8 bases lining up with TRBD1. CDR1 SNHLY and CDR2 FYNNEI come from the germline V gene. Trimming took 4 bases from V and 14 from J; bases not matched to a gene: 10. This CDR3 spans 13 amino acids. CDR3 in amino acids: CASSVDREGWEHF. Written as DNA, the CDR3 is TGTGCCAGCAGTGTGGACAGGGAAGGATGGGAGCATTTT.

CDR3 coding DNA: TGTGCCAGCAGTTTAGACAGAGGAGCTTTCTTT. As protein: CASSLDRGAFF. The J gene is TRBJ1-1, the V gene TRBV28, with a weak D call TRBD1 (5 bases). V lost 2 bases, J lost 10 bases, and 8 bases lay in between. CDR3 length: 11 residues. Germline V gene sequence: CDR1 MDHEN, CDR2 SYDVKM.

This clonotype was picked up many times. This chain links TRBV7-2 with TRBJ2-1; D may be TRBD2 (6 bases). CDR1 is SGHTA, CDR2 FQGNSA, per germline. CDR3 size: 14 residues. Trimming left V 7 bases short and J 7 bases short, with 17 bases between. CDR3 sequence: CASTRGSSINEQFF. CDR3 bases: TGTGCCAGCACCCGGGGGTCTAGCATAAATGAGCAGTTCTTC.

The sample holds many counts of this clonotype. The J gene is TRBJ2-3, the V gene TRBV5-1; TRBD2 matches at 10 bases. Unmatched junction bases numbered 6, after V lost 2 bases and J lost 6 bases. This CDR3 is built from 15 residues. Germline CDR1 and CDR2: SGHRS and YFSETQ. As DNA, the CDR3 is TGCGCCAGCAGCTTCGGACTAGCGGTGGAGGATACGCAGTATTTT. It codes for CASSFGLAVEDTQYF.

In its sample, this clonotype was seen a few times. V and J are TRBV27 and TRBJ2-7; D is possibly TRBD1 (5 bases). CDR1 is MNHEY and CDR2 is SMNVEV in the germline V gene (reference sequence). The ends were cut back, 0 bases at V and 2 bases at J, with 14 bases in the middle. The CDR3 is 16 residues long. The CDR3 nucleotides are TGTGCCAGCAGTTTATCGTTTGTCAGGGCTACCTACGAGCAGTACTTC. Residues: CASSLSFVRATYEQYF.

V usage is TRBV5-4 and J usage is TRBJ2-1, with D tentatively TRBD1 (6 bases). The CDR3 is 14 residues long. CDR1 is SGHNT, CDR2 YYREEE, per germline (reference sequence). V was clipped by 0 bases and J by 3 bases, with 7 bases between them. CDR3 DNA: TGTGCCAGCAGCTTGGGACAGGACTACAATGAGCAGTTCTTC. Residues: CASSLGQDYNEQFF.

This clonotype has more than one count but fewer than ten. The chain couples TRBV6-1 to TRBJ2-2; 9 nucleotides line up with TRBD1. Germline CDR1 and CDR2: MNHNS and SASEGT. This CDR3 spans 14 amino acids. Trimming removed 5 bases from V and 3 bases from J; junction bases left unmatched: 1. DNA for the CDR3: TGTGCCAGCAGTCGGGACAGGGACACCGGGGAGCTGTTTTTT. It encodes CASSRDRDTGELFF.

The count of this clonotype is one. The chain carries TRBV7-8 and TRBJ2-1; D gene uncertain. The CDR3 consists of 15 residues. Germline V CDR1 and CDR2: SGHVS, FQNEAQ. Trimming cost V 3 bases and J 5 bases, with 14 bases left between them. The CDR3 here is CASSLLSINDNEQFF. The CDR3 DNA is TGTGCCAGCAGCTTGTTGTCCATTAACGACAATGAGCAGTTCTTC. The full variable domain, with the rest looked up from reference TRBV7-8 and TRBJ2-1, is GAGVSQSPRYKVAKRGQDVALRCDPISGHVSLFWYQQALGQGPEFLTYFQNEAQLDKSGLPSDRFFAERPEGSVSTLKIQRTQQEDSAVYLCASSLLSINDNEQFFGPGTRLTVL.

J is TRBJ1-3 and V is TRBV3-2. TRBV3-2 is classified as a pseudogene. This CDR3 has 17 residues. The CDR3 spells CASSQDPRSSGGNTIYF. DNA of the CDR3: TGTGCCAGCAGCCAAGATCCTCGGTCCAGCGGCGGAAACACCATATATTTT.

This clonotype was seen a handful of times. V is TRBV7-2 and J is TRBJ2-5, with TRBD1 identical over 7 bases. This CDR3 is 15 amino acids long. V shed 5 bases and J 5 bases; nucleotides not matched to a gene: 11. CDR1 and CDR2 from the germline V gene are SGHTA and FQGNSA. CDR3 loop: CASSRSDRRRETQYF. DNA for the CDR3: TGTGCCAGCAGCCGATCGGACAGGCGGAGGGAGACCCAGTACTTC.

This clonotype is medium-sized. The chain has TRBV29-1 and TRBJ2-1; 11 bases fit TRBD2. V dropped 7 bases and J dropped 0; count of bases not matched to a gene: 2. Germline lookup yields CDR1 SQVTM and CDR2 ANQGSEA. The CDR3 length is 14 residues. The DNA of the CDR3 is TGCAGCGGAGGACTAGCGGGCTCCTACAATGAGCAGTTCTTC. Residues: CSGGLAGSYNEQFF.

The table lists this clonotype with a few counts. The chain couples TRBV27 to TRBJ1-1; no reliable D call. The CDR3 contains 14 residues. The germline gives CDR1 MNHEY, CDR2 SMNVEV (reference sequence). V lost 4 bases and J lost 10, with 19 bases in between. The CDR3 sequence: CASSSSFRFESAFF. DNA of the CDR3: TGTGCCAGCAGTTCCAGTTTCAGATTCGAATCAGCTTTCTTT.

This clonotype was seen ten or more times. The chain is built from TRBV5-4 and TRBJ2-5; 9 nucleotides match TRBD2. There are 15 residues in the CDR3. J lost 5 bases, V lost 6 bases, and 11 bases had no gene match. Germline CDR1 SGHNT, CDR2 YYREEE (reference sequence). In DNA, the CDR3 is TGTGCCAGCACCCCCGCCCTGCGGGAGGGCGAGACCCAGTACTTC. This gives the protein CASTPALREGETQYF.

The V and J genes are TRBV7-2 and TRBJ1-1, with D unclear. V lost 4 bases, J lost 0 bases, and 12 bases lay in between. The CDR3 consists of 15 residues. Per germline, CDR1 SGHTA and CDR2 FQGNSA. DNA of the CDR3: TGTGCCAGCAGCTCACAACCCGCACTGAACACTGAAGCTTTCTTT. It codes for CASSSQPALNTEAFF.

The V gene is TRBV7-9, the J gene TRBJ2-4; D is uncertain. Deletions cut 5 bases from V and 0 bases from J, with 23 bases between. CDR3 length: 19 residues. Germline CDR1 and CDR2: SEHNR and FQNEAQ (reference sequence). The CDR3 DNA reads TGTGCCAGCAGCCCAGGATTTGCGCGCTCCACCCTAGCCAAAAACATTCAGTACTTC. It codes for CASSPGFARSTLAKNIQYF.

The chain links TRBV12-3 or TRBV12-4 to TRBJ2-7; 9 bases align to TRBD1. The CDR3 consists of 14 residues. J was trimmed by 7 bases and V by 5 bases; bases with no gene match: 9. This CDR3 reads CASSPGQGSREQYF. CDR3 bases: TGTGCCAGCAGTCCGGGACAGGGCTCACGGGAGCAGTACTTC.

The CDR3 nucleotides are TGTGCCAGCAGTAACAGCCGTCTACTAGACAGGGCAGGCGAAACCTTC. Encoded protein: CASSNSRLLDRAGETF. The chain is built from TRBV6-1 and TRBJ1-2; 7 nucleotides align to TRBD1. V was pared by 5 bases and J by 14 bases, with 23 bases of the junction left unmatched. The V gene's germline CDR1 is MNHNS and CDR2 SASEGT. The CDR3 length is 16 residues.

This clonotype was observed a few times. The J gene is TRBJ2-7, the V gene TRBV18; 7 positions agree with TRBD2. This CDR3 is built from 16 residues. After removal of 2 bases from V and 3 bases from J, the junction contained 10 bases not matched to a gene. Germline V lookup: CDR1 KGHSH, CDR2 LQKENI. The CDR3 region is CASSPMSGTRVYEQYF. The DNA for the CDR3 is TGTGCCAGCTCACCAATGAGCGGGACTCGGGTCTACGAGCAGTACTTC. Complete variable domain (other parts from reference TRBV18 and TRBJ2-7): NAGVMQNPRHLVRRRGQEARLRCSPMKGHSHVYWYRQLPEEGLKFMVYLQKENIIDESGMPKERFSAEFPKEGPSILRIQQVVRGDSAAYFCASSPMSGTRVYEQYFGPGTRLTVT.

This clonotype was recorded many times. This rearrangement joins TRBV5-4 to TRBJ1-2; 7 bases map to TRBD1. Losses at the gene ends were 4 bases for V and 5 bases for J; bases not matched to a gene: 14. Germline CDR1 is SGHNT and CDR2 is YYREEE (reference sequence). The CDR3 runs to 16 residues. The CDR3 nucleotides are TGTGCCAGCAGCCCAAGAGGGGGCGAAAGTATTTATGGCTACACCTTC. This gives the protein CASSPRGGESIYGYTF.

Notes on this clonotype: At one end, the junction sequence differs from germline, possibly due to a read error. The V gene is TRBV30, the J gene TRBJ1-3; D is unresolved. Germline V lookup: CDR1 GTSNPN, CDR2 SVGIG (reference sequence). The CDR3 length is 11 residues. CDR3 DNA sequence: TGCGTCGTCATGAGAGGAAACACCATATATTTT. It encodes CVVMRGNTIYF.

This clonotype was recorded a few times. CDR3 in amino acids: CASTPGLARNNEQFF. CDR3 DNA: TGCGCCAGCACCCCGGGACTAGCGCGAAACAATGAGCAGTTCTTC. This chain links TRBV10-2 with TRBJ2-1; 10 bases line up with TRBD2. V shed 7 bases and J 5 bases; nucleotides not matched to a gene: 8. Germline V CDR1 and CDR2: WSHSY, SAAADI. The CDR3 extends over 15 amino acids.

Ten or more counts support this clonotype. The chain uses TRBV28 and TRBJ1-6; D may be TRBD1 (5 bases). The germline CDR1 and CDR2 sequences are MDHEN and SYDVKM. The length of the CDR3 is 13 residues. V lost 7 bases and J lost 10, with 14 bases in between. CDR3 sequence: CASKIIRGSPLHF. In DNA, the CDR3 is TGTGCCAGCAAGATAATCCGGGGGTCACCCCTCCACTTT.